Shown below are 16 T cell receptor beta chains from a single sample sequenced in a study of cytomegalovirus exposure and HLA in healthy donors. Vbeta (60) and Jbeta (13) primers were used in the PCR. Profiled with immunoSEQ multiplex PCR; TCRdb holds only in-frame clones, not every one. The data hold around 150,000 clones, with about four fifths observed a single time. Sequencing input: PBMCs. These TCRs come from a woman in her twenties or thirties in good health and CMV-seropositive.

The rearrangement joins TRBV30 to TRBJ2-1, with 9 bases matching TRBD1. With 6 bases clipped from V and 7 bases from J, the junction kept 7 bases outside the gene matches. Per germline, CDR1 GTSNPN and CDR2 SVGIG (reference sequence). The CDR3 contains 13 residues. The CDR3 loop is CACGQGNPNEQFF. The CDR3 bases are TGTGCCTGCGGACAGGGGAACCCTAATGAGCAGTTCTTC.

The rearrangement uses TRBV28 and TRBJ1-2, with 7 bases lining up with TRBD1. Trimming removed 7 bases from V and 1 base from J; junction bases left unmatched: 15. Germline values: CDR1 MDHEN, CDR2 SYDVKM. This CDR3 comprises 17 residues. The CDR3 reads CASIQPGQTTFNYGYTF. CDR3 sequence (DNA): TGTGCCAGCATACAACCGGGACAGACAACATTTAACTATGGCTACACCTTC.

This chain links TRBV7-8 with TRBJ2-2; TRBD1 aligns across 9 bases. With 7 bases clipped from V and 15 bases from J, the junction kept 30 bases outside the gene matches. The CDR3 runs to 19 residues. Looked up from germline, CDR1 is SGHVS and CDR2 is FQNEAQ. CDR3 in DNA: TGTGCCAGCACCACCTTGGGCGGGACAGGGAAGAGGGGAAACCTCGGAGTGTTTTTT. It specifies CASTTLGGTGKRGNLGVFF. Based on the CDR3 plus reference TRBV7-8 and TRBJ2-2, the full variable domain is GAGVSQSPRYKVAKRGQDVALRCDPISGHVSLFWYQQALGQGPEFLTYFQNEAQLDKSGLPSDRFFAERPEGSVSTLKIQRTQQEDSAVYLCASTTLGGTGKRGNLGVFFGEGSRLTVL.

V and J are TRBV6-1 and TRBJ1-6, with a tentative D call TRBD1 (5 bases). The CDR3 covers 13 residues. Germline CDR1 is MNHNS and CDR2 is SASEGT. The V end lost 4 bases, the J end lost 8 bases, and 9 bases lay between the germline ends. CDR3 DNA: TGTGCCAGCAGTGCATTCAGGGATTCACCCCTCCACTTT. This translates into CASSAFRDSPLHF.

This clone was picked up one time. The V and J genes are TRBV15 and TRBJ2-7, with 11 nucleotides matching TRBD2. Trimming at V came to 0 bases and at J to 2 bases, leaving 6 bases not matched to a gene. This CDR3 spans 17 amino acids. Germline V CDR1 and CDR2: LNHNV, YYDKDF (reference sequence). CDR3 in amino acids: CATSRDRPTSGAYEQYF. The CDR3 coding sequence is TGTGCCACCAGCAGAGATCGACCGACTAGCGGGGCCTACGAGCAGTACTTC. The entire variable domain, with the rest obtained from reference TRBV15 and TRBJ2-7, is as follows: DAMVIQNPRYQVTQFGKPVTLSCSQTLNHNVMYWYQQKSSQAPKLLFHYYDKDFNNEADTPDNFQSRRPNTSFCFLDIRSPGLGDTAMYLCATSRDRPTSGAYEQYFGPGTRLTVT.

The chain has TRBV11-2 and TRBJ1-1; 8 nucleotides agree with TRBD1. Germline V CDR1 and CDR2: SGHAT, FQNNGV. J was trimmed by 0 bases and V by 6 bases; bases with no gene match: 9. The CDR3 spans 16 residues. The CDR3 protein is CASRDRDLHMNTEAFF. DNA of the CDR3: TGTGCCAGCAGGGACAGGGACTTACACATGAACACTGAAGCTTTCTTT. Supplemented by reference TRBV11-2 and TRBJ1-1, the full variable domain reads EAGVAQSPRYKIIEKRQSVAFWCNPISGHATLYWYQQILGQGPKLLIQFQNNGVVDDSQLPKDRFSAERLKGVDSTLKIQPAKLEDSAVYLCASRDRDLHMNTEAFFGQGTRLTVV.

The chain recombines TRBV7-8 with TRBJ1-1, with 7 bases matching TRBD1. The V gene end was trimmed by 4 bases and the J gene end by 1 base; junction bases not matched to a gene: 3. This CDR3 comprises 14 residues. Germline values: CDR1 SGHVS, CDR2 FQNEAQ. The CDR3 DNA follows: TGTGCCAGCAGCTCGAGGGGGCCGAACACTGAAGCTTTCTTT. Its translation: CASSSRGPNTEAFF.

V gene TRBV4-2 combines with J gene TRBJ2-7, with 8 bases that match TRBD1. V shed 3 bases and J 4 bases; nucleotides not matched to a gene: 14. The CDR3 is 17 residues long. CDR1 is LGHNA and CDR2 is YNFKEQ in the germline V gene. Here the CDR3 DNA reads TGTGCCAGCAGCCAGAGGGCCTCGACAGGGGAATTTTACGAGCAGTACTTC. This codes for CASSQRASTGEFYEQYF.

The rearrangement joins TRBV5-6 to TRBJ1-5, with a tentative D call TRBD1 (5 bases). Germline V lookup: CDR1 SGHDT, CDR2 YYEEEE. The CDR3 has 16 amino acids. The V end was cut by 3 bases, the J end by 2 bases, with 15 bases between. The CDR3 is CASSSRDLGGNQPQHF. The DNA for the CDR3 is TGTGCCAGCAGCTCGCGGGACCTTGGGGGCAATCAGCCCCAGCATTTT.

This clone is a singleton in its sample. The genes are TRBV7-3 and TRBJ2-3; 8 bases map to TRBD2. The V and J ends lost 1 base and 3 bases, in that order; junction bases with no gene match: 3. The CDR3 has 15 residues. Germline lookup yields CDR1 SGHTA and CDR2 FQGTGA. In DNA form, the CDR3 reads TGTGCCAGCAGCTTAAGCGGGGGGACAACAGATACGCAGTATTTT. Protein: CASSLSGGTTDTQYF.

This clone was observed a single time. This CDR3 is also generated by other DNA sequences in the sample. The rearrangement links TRBV9 to TRBJ2-1, with 10 bases lining up with TRBD2. The length of the CDR3 is 14 residues. Germline V gene data show CDR1 as SGDLS and CDR2 as YYNGEE. J gave up 5 bases and V 4 bases, and 3 bases lay outside the gene matches. In nucleotides, the CDR3 is TGTGCCAGCAGCAGCGGGGGGGCTCACAATGAGCAGTTCTTC. Translating gives CASSSGGAHNEQFF. Together with reference TRBV9 and TRBJ2-1, the CDR3 gives the full variable domain: DSGVTQTPKHLITATGQRVTLRCSPRSGDLSVYWYQQSLDQGLQFLIQYYNGEERAKGNILERFSAQQFPDLHSELNLSSLELGDSALYFCASSSGGAHNEQFFGPGTRLTVL.

The V call is TRBV6-5, the J call TRBJ1-1; no reliable D call. The V end lost 10 bases, the J end lost 0 bases, and 12 bases lay between the germline ends. From germline, CDR1 is MNHEY and CDR2 SVGAGI. The CDR3 is made up of 13 amino acids. For the CDR3, the DNA is TGTGCCACCCTCAGTGGTGTGAACACTGAAGCTTTCTTT. Its protein is CATLSGVNTEAFF.

This clone was recorded a few times. The chain employs TRBV11-2 and TRBJ2-5; D possibly corresponds to TRBD1 (6 bases). V was clipped by 5 bases and J by 7 bases, with 17 bases between them. The germline V gene has CDR1 SGHAT and CDR2 FQNNGV. The CDR3 is made up of 14 amino acids. The DNA for the CDR3 is TGTGCCAGCAGCAAGGGGCAGGGGTTTGCGACCCAGTACTTC. It encodes CASSKGQGFATQYF. The full variable domain, rest sourced from reference TRBV11-2 and TRBJ2-5, is EAGVAQSPRYKIIEKRQSVAFWCNPISGHATLYWYQQILGQGPKLLIQFQNNGVVDDSQLPKDRFSAERLKGVDSTLKIQPAKLEDSAVYLCASSKGQGFATQYFGPGTRLLVL.

The chain is built from TRBV4-1 and TRBJ2-7; D not resolved. CDR3 size: 15 residues. The germline V gene has CDR1 MGHRA and CDR2 YSYEKL. Trimming left V 1 base short and J 2 bases short, with 12 bases between. CDR3 DNA sequence: TGCGCCAGCAGCCAAGTTAGTTCACAGACCTACGAGCAGTACTTC. Encoded protein: CASSQVSSQTYEQYF.

This clone was seen only once. The V call is TRBV18, the J call TRBJ1-1; D uncertain. Germline V CDR1 and CDR2: KGHSH, LQKENI. Trimming shortened V by 6 bases and J by 8 bases, and 10 bases separated the two germline ends. CDR3 size: 11 residues. CDR3 coding DNA: TGTGCCAGCTCCGACAAGGTAGAAGCTTTCTTT. Translation: CASSDKVEAFF.

As DNA, the CDR3 is TGTGCCAGCTCGGGACTAGCGGGGACGTCTACCTCCTACAATGAGCAGTTCTTC. Amino acids: CASSGLAGTSTSYNEQFF. V usage is TRBV7-9 and J usage is TRBJ2-1; 13 bases match TRBD2. CDR1 SEHNR and CDR2 FQNEAQ come from the germline V gene (reference sequence). V dropped 8 bases and J dropped 0; count of bases not matched to a gene: 10. The CDR3 is made up of 18 amino acids.